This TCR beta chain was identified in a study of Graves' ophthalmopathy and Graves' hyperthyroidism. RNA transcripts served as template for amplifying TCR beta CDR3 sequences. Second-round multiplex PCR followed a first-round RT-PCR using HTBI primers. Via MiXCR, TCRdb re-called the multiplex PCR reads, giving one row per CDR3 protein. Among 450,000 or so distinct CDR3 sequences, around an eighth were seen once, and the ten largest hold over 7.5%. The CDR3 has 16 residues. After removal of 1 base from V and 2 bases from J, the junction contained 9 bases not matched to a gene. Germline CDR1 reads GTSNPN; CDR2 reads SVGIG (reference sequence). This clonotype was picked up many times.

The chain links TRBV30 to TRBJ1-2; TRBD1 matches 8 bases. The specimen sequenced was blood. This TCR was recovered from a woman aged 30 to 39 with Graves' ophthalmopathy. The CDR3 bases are TGTGCCTGGAGTGACCGGACAGGGACGGTGAACTATGGCTACACCTTC. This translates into CAWSDRTGTVNYGYTF.